The following is a T cell receptor (beta chain) sequence with its context. Its target is not known. The sample belongs to a study of cytomegalovirus exposure and HLA in healthy donors. Study results and caveats: Later analysis suggested most CMV-associated TCR beta chains were HLA-restricted. A missense DCLRE1C variant was associated with V- and J-gene trimming of TCR beta chains in a later analysis, and an independent cohort replicated the association. Specificity for CMV antigens was confirmed in vitro for a few of the CMV-associated chains. Despite most TCR sequences being rare, some public TCRs occurred in many donors.

The CDR3 consists of 14 residues. V was pared by 5 bases and J by 0 bases, with 4 bases of the junction left unmatched. Germline CDR1 is SGHTA and CDR2 is FQGTGA. This PCR relied on a set of 60 Vbeta primers and 13 Jbeta primers. Produced via immunoSEQ multiplex PCR; TCRdb's table is partial and in-frame only. Of some 78,000 clones in the sample, roughly three quarters were seen once. The V call is TRBV7-3, the J call TRBJ2-7; 7 bases match TRBD1. Material: PBMCs. This sequence was found in a woman between 45 and 65 years old in good health and CMV-seropositive. The CDR3 coding sequence is TGTGCCAGCAGCCCCCGACAGGGCTCCTACGAGCAGTACTTC. Encoded protein: CASSPRQGSYEQYF. The complete variable domain, with remaining parts taken from reference TRBV7-3 and TRBJ2-7, reads GAGVSQTPSNKVTEKGKYVELRCDPISGHTALYWYRQSLGQGPEFLIYFQGTGAADDSGLPNDRFFAVRPEGSVSTLKIQRTERGDSAVYLCASSPRQGSYEQYFGPGTRLTVT.